This TCR beta chain appears in the sequencing data of a study of monozygotic twins with inflammatory bowel disease. Every TCR library drew on 3500 ng of total RNA. TCRdb processed the 5' RACE reads again and assigns one entry to each CDR3 protein, with no DNA. The table gives approximately 380,000 distinct CDR3 sequences; the top ten clones make up just over 2.5% of it. This clonotype was obtained from a human donor with ulcerative colitis or Crohn's disease, or a healthy co-twin of an affected twin (not recorded which). The sequenced sample was blood.

The CDR3 spells CARTGTSGNTIYF. This sequence joins TRBV19 and TRBJ1-3; TCRdb proposes TRBD1, but this gene call is untestable without DNA. The CDR3 sequence is 13 residues long. Germline-derived CDR1 and CDR2 are LNHDA and SQIVND (reference sequence).